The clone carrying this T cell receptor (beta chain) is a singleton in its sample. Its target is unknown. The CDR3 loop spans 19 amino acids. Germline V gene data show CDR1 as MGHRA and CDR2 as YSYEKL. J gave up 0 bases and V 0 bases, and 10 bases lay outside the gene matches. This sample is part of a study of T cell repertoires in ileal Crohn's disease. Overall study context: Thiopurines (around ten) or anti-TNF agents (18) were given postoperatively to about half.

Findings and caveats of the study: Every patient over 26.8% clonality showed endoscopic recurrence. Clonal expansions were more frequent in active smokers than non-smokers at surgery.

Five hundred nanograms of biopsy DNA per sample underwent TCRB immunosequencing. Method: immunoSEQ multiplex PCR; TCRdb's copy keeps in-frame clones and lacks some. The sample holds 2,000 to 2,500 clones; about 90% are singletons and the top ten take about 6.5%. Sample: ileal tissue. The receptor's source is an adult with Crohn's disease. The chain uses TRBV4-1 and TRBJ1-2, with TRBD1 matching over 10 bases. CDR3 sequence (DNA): TGCGCCAGCAGCCAAGATCGGGGACAGGGGTCCTCAGCTAACTATGGCTACACCTTC. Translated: CASSQDRGQGSSANYGYTF.